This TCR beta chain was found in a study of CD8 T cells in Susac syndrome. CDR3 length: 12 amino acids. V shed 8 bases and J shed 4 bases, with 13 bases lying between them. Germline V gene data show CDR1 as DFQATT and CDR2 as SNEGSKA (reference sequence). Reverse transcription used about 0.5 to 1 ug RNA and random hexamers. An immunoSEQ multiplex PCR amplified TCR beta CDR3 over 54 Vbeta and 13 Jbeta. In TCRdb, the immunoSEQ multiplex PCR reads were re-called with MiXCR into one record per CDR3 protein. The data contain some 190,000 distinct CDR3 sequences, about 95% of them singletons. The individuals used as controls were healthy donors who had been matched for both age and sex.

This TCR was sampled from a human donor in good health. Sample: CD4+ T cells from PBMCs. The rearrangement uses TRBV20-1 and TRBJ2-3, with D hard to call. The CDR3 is CSLMDHADTQYF. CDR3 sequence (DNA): TGCAGTCTAATGGATCACGCAGATACGCAGTATTTT.